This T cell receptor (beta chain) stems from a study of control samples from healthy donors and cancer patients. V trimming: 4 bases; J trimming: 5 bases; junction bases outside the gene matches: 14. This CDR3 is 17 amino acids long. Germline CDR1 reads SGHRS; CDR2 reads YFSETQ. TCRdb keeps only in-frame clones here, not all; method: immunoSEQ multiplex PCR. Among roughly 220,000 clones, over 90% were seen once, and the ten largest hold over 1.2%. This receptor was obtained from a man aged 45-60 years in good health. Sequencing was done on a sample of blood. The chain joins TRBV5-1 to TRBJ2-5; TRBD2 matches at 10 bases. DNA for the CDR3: TGCGCCAGCAGCGAAGGGACTAGCGCCCTGAGAATGGAGACCCAGTACTTC. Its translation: CASSEGTSALRMETQYF.